A selection of T cell receptor beta chains follows, all from one sample in a study of T cell responses to AZD1222 COVID-19 vaccine. The table came from immunoSEQ multiplex PCR; TCRdb's copy has only in-frame clones and leaves some out. The data hold around 80,000 clones, with 70% to 90% observed a single time. The material was peripheral blood, obtained 28 days after the second AZD1222 dose. Receptor source: an adult who received the AZD1222 COVID-19 vaccine. The CDR3 runs from the conserved cysteine through the conserved F or W. D genes are given only for firm matches. Expanded clones get a size class; other rows say once, few or many, or leave the size out.

CDR3nt: TGTGCCAGCAGCTTAGGTGGACTAGCGGGATCATACACGCAGTATTTT; CDR3aa: CASSLGGLAGSYTQYF; v_gene: TRBV7-3; d_gene: TRBD2; j_gene: TRBJ2-3; abundance: .
CDR3nt: TGTGCCAGCTCACCGCCTGGGGGCGGGACCTACGAGCAGTACTTC; CDR3aa: CASSPPGGGTYEQYF; v_gene: TRBV18; d_gene: .; j_gene: TRBJ2-7; abundance: .
CDR3nt: TGTGCCAGCAATGGCGGGGGTCTGGGATCACCCCTCCACTTT; CDR3aa: CASNGGGLGSPLHF; v_gene: TRBV19; d_gene: .; j_gene: TRBJ1-6; abundance: few
CDR3nt: TGTGCCAGCAGTTCGCCGGGGGGGGCTGAAGCTTTCTTT; CDR3aa: CASSSPGGAEAFF; v_gene: TRBV12-3/TRBV12-4; d_gene: .; j_gene: TRBJ1-1; abundance: .
CDR3nt: TGCAGCGTTAGCTGGGGTGAAAAACTGTTTTTT; CDR3aa: CSVSWGEKLFF; v_gene: TRBV29-1; d_gene: .; j_gene: TRBJ1-4; abundance: once
CDR3nt: TGTGCCAGCAGCGATGGGACAGGGGGAACCTACGAGCAGTACTTC; CDR3aa: CASSDGTGGTYEQYF; v_gene: TRBV6-5; d_gene: TRBD1; j_gene: TRBJ2-7; abundance: .
CDR3nt: TGCAGTGCTAATATTCAGCCCCAGCATTTT; CDR3aa: CSANIQPQHF; v_gene: TRBV20-1; d_gene: .; j_gene: TRBJ1-5; abundance: .
CDR3nt: TGCGCCAGCAGCCAAGGGCTAGCGGTGACCTACGAGCAGTACTTC; CDR3aa: CASSQGLAVTYEQYF; v_gene: TRBV4-1; d_gene: TRBD2; j_gene: TRBJ2-7; abundance: .
CDR3nt: TGTGCCAGCAGCGGGCGGGAGAACACCGGGGAGCTGTTTTTT; CDR3aa: CASSGRENTGELFF; v_gene: TRBV9; d_gene: .; j_gene: TRBJ2-2; abundance: .
CDR3nt: TGCGCCAGCAGCCCCGTCGGGGGCTCCCTCTACGAGCAGTACTTC; CDR3aa: CASSPVGGSLYEQYF; v_gene: TRBV5-1; d_gene: .; j_gene: TRBJ2-7; abundance: .
CDR3nt: TGTGCCAGCAGCTTGGAGGGACTAGCGGGAGTGGAGCAGTTCTTC; CDR3aa: CASSLEGLAGVEQFF; v_gene: TRBV5-6; d_gene: TRBD2; j_gene: TRBJ2-1; abundance: .